One sample yielded the 9 T cell receptor beta chains listed below, sequenced in a study of blood T cell repertoires in COVID-19. The protocol was immunoSEQ multiplex PCR, while the TCRdb copy is restricted to in-frame clones and leaves out a portion. The data show about 220,000 clones, with approximately 86% seen just once and roughly 14% held by the top ten. Sequencing was carried out using PBMCs or T cells enriched from blood (not recorded which). These receptors were collected from a woman between 50 and 59 years old with acute COVID-19.

This clone was seen just once. This rearrangement joins TRBV18 to TRBJ1-2, with 9 bases identical to TRBD1. With 0 bases clipped from V and 4 bases from J, the junction kept 3 bases outside the gene matches. The V gene's germline CDR1 is KGHSH and CDR2 LQKENI. The CDR3 runs 15 residues. The CDR3 nucleotides are TGTGCCAGCTCACCACCGTTGGGACAGGGCTATGGCTACACCTTC. This gives the protein CASSPPLGQGYGYTF.

The sample holds one count of this clone. CDR3 sequence: CAISEGGQPYNSPLHF. The CDR3 region has the DNA TGTGCCATCAGTGAAGGGGGACAGCCCTATAATTCACCCCTCCACTTT. The chain carries TRBV10-3 and TRBJ1-6; 7 bases fit TRBD1. The germline gives CDR1 ENHRY, CDR2 SYGVKD. The trim removed 3 bases at V and 2 bases at J, leaving 4 bases unmatched. The CDR3 is 16 residues long.

The chain has TRBV12-3 or TRBV12-4 and TRBJ1-1; D not resolved. V lost 4 bases and J 1 base, leaving 4 bases between the germline ends. This CDR3 has 12 amino acids. CDR3 residues: CASSWANTEAFF. DNA of the CDR3: TGTGCCAGCAGTTGGGCGAACACTGAAGCTTTCTTT.

This clone was seen a handful of times. DNA of the CDR3: TGTGCCAGCACCCTGAGGACAGGGCACAATCAGCCCCAGCATTTT. Protein product: CASTLRTGHNQPQHF. The chain combines TRBV6-5 with TRBJ1-5; 8 nucleotides agree with TRBD1. Per the germline V gene, CDR1 is MNHEY and CDR2 is SVGAGI. The V gene end was trimmed by 7 bases and the J gene end by 3 bases; junction bases not matched to a gene: 8. There are 15 residues in the CDR3.

This CDR3 reads CASSLGTGGAYNEQFF. CDR3 sequence (DNA): TGTGCCAGCAGTTTAGGGACAGGTGGGGCCTACAATGAGCAGTTCTTC. The chain couples TRBV27 to TRBJ2-1, with 8 bases aligning to TRBD1. Germline V CDR1 and CDR2: MNHEY, SMNVEV (reference sequence). The ends lost 2 bases at V and 2 bases at J; junction bases unmatched: 5. The CDR3 totals 16 residues.

This rearrangement joins TRBV27 to TRBJ2-7, with 15 bases identical to TRBD2. The germline V gene encodes CDR1 MNHEY and CDR2 SMNVEV (reference sequence). V lost 6 bases, J lost 1 base, and 13 bases stayed unmatched. The CDR3 extends over 19 amino acids. CDR3 bases: TGTGCCAGCAGCTTCAGGGTTGTAGGGACTAGCGGGAGGTCCTACGAGCAGTACTTC. Protein product: CASSFRVVGTSGRSYEQYF.

The rearrangement links TRBV18 to TRBJ1-5, with D possibly matching TRBD1 (5 bases). Germline assignment: CDR1 KGHSH and CDR2 LQKENI. The V end was cut by 5 bases, the J end by 0 bases, with 8 bases between. The CDR3 contains 14 residues. CDR3 amino acids: CASSARDSNQPQHF. The CDR3 DNA reads TGTGCCAGCTCAGCCAGGGATAGCAATCAGCCCCAGCATTTT.

The chain couples TRBV2 to TRBJ1-6, with 9 bases identical to TRBD1. The CDR3 loop spans 19 amino acids. Germline-derived CDR1 and CDR2 are SNHLY and FYNNEI. J was trimmed by 0 bases and V by 4 bases; bases with no gene match: 10. CDR3 region: CASSALGQGLSSYNSPLHF. As DNA, the CDR3 is TGTGCCAGCAGTGCCCTCGGACAGGGGTTAAGCTCCTATAATTCACCCCTCCACTTT.

The gene calls are TRBV4-1 and TRBJ1-2; D not certain. Germline V gene data show CDR1 as MGHRA and CDR2 as YSYEKL. CDR3 length: 15 amino acids. Between the trimmed V and J ends, which lost 6 bases and 4 bases, there was a span of 18 bases. CDR3 sequence (DNA): TGCGCCAGCAGACTCTCATCCCAAGTTCTCTATGGCTACACCTTC. It encodes CASRLSSQVLYGYTF.